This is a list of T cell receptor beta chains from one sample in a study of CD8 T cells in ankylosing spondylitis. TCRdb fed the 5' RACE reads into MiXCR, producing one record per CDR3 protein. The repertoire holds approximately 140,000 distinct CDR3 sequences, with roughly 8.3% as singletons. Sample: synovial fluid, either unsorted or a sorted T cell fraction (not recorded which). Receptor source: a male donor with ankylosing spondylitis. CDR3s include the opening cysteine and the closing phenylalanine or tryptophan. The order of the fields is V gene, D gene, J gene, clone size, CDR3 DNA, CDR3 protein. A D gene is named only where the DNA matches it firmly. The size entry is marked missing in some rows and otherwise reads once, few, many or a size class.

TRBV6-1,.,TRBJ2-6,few,TGTGCCAGCAGTGGGACATTTTCCTCTGGGGCCAACGTCCTGACTTTC,CASSGTFSSGANVLTF
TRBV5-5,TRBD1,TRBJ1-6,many,TGTGCCAGCAGCAGCAGGGGGCTCGGACTTACCTTTAATTCACCCCTCCACTTT,CASSSRGLGLTFNSPLHF
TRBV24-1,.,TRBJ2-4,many,TGTGCCACCAGTGCCACCGGGGCGGGAGCCAAAAACATTCAGTACTTC,CATSATGAGAKNIQYF
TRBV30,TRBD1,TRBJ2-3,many,TGTGCCTGGAGTCGACAGGGGATAGATACGCAGTATTTT,CAWSRQGIDTQYF
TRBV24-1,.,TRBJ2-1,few,TGTGCCACCAGTGACCCCGGGGACTCCTACAATGAGCAGTTCTTC,CATSDPGDSYNEQFF
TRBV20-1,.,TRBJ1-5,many,TGCAGTGCAGGAGGAGGGCAGTACAATCAGCCCCAGCATTTT,CSAGGGQYNQPQHF
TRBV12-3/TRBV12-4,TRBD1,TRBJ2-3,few,TGTGCCAGCAGTCGGGACAGGGTGGAAACAGATACGCAGTATTTT,CASSRDRVETDTQYF
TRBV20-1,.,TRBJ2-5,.,TGCAGTGCTAGAAACCAGAGAGAGACCCAGTACTTC,CSARNQRETQYF
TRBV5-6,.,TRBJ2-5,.,TGTGCCAGCAGCTTCGATCCGGGGTTATCGCAGACCCAGTACTTC,CASSFDPGLSQTQYF
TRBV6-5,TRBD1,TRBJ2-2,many,TGTGCCAGCAGTTCGTCAGGGGGAAGGCCTAACGCCGGGGAGCTGTTTTTT,CASSSSGGRPNAGELFF
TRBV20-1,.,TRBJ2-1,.,TGCAGTGCATATTTAGCGGTTAAGCAGTTCTTC,CSAYLAVKQFF
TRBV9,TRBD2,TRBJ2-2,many,TGTGCCAGCAGCGTAGAACTAGCGGAGAACACCGGGGAGCTGTTTTTT,CASSVELAENTGELFF
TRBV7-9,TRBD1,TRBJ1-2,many,TGTGCCAGCAGCATACAGTGGACAGGGGTCGATGGCTACACCTTC,CASSIQWTGVDGYTF
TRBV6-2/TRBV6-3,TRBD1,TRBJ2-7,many,TGTGCCAGCAGTTACTCTTCTGGGGACAGGGGGCCCCTCGAGCAGTACTTC,CASSYSSGDRGPLEQYF